Below are 9 T cell receptor beta chains sequenced from a single sample in a study of T cells in Graves' hyperthyroidism and ophthalmopathy. Amplification of TCR beta CDR3 regions used RNA as the template. TCR CDR3 regions were first amplified by RT-PCR with HTBI primers. TCRdb processed the multiplex PCR reads anew with MiXCR; each CDR3 protein has one entry. Of hundreds of thousands of distinct CDR3 sequences listed, around 15% are singletons. The sequencing input was blood. The receptors here all came from a woman younger than 35 with Graves' hyperthyroidism.

Only a few counts were recorded for this clonotype. This chain links TRBV7-2 with TRBJ2-1; 15 positions agree with TRBD2. With 2 bases clipped from V and 0 bases from J, the junction kept 5 bases outside the gene matches. Germline V gene data show CDR1 as SGHTA and CDR2 as FQGNSA. This CDR3 contains 19 residues. This CDR3 reads CASSLRRTSGGVSYNEQFF. DNA of the CDR3: TGTGCCAGCAGCTTAAGGCGGACTAGCGGGGGGGTCTCCTACAATGAGCAGTTCTTC.

Many counts were recorded for this clonotype. The V and J genes are TRBV6-5 and TRBJ2-1; D is undetermined. CDR3 length: 14 residues. The V and J ends lost 2 bases and 7 bases respectively, with 12 bases between them. CDR1 and CDR2 from the germline V gene are MNHEY and SVGAGI. The CDR3 spells CASSYGNYENEQFF. In DNA form, the CDR3 reads TGTGCCAGCAGTTACGGGAACTATGAGAATGAGCAGTTCTTC.

This clonotype was seen repeatedly, ten times or more. J is TRBJ1-1 and V is TRBV30; possible D gene TRBD1, 5 bases. The CDR3 contains 13 residues. V lost 3 bases, J lost 3 bases, and 11 bases lay in between. Germline V gene lookup returns CDR1 GTSNPN and CDR2 SVGIG (reference sequence). This CDR3 is CAWRGDLYTEAFF. The CDR3 DNA sequence: TGTGCCTGGAGGGGGGACCTTTACACTGAAGCTTTCTTT.

This chain links TRBV6-2 or TRBV6-3 with TRBJ1-5; 7 nucleotides match TRBD1. The CDR3 is 14 amino acids. Germline values: CDR1 MNHEY, CDR2 SVGEGT. The V segment lost 10 bases and the J segment 6 bases; nucleotides outside the gene matches: 12. The CDR3 sequence is CATQGEWAIQPQHF. The CDR3 nucleotides read TGTGCCACCCAGGGGGAGTGGGCGATTCAGCCCCAGCATTTT.

Many counts were recorded for this clonotype. The CDR3 region has the DNA TGTGCCAGCAGTTTACCGGGACAGGCGGTCGAGCAGTACTTC. It codes for CASSLPGQAVEQYF. The J gene is TRBJ2-7, the V gene TRBV6-2 or TRBV6-3; TRBD1 matches 8 bases. The V segment lost 4 bases and the J segment 6 bases; nucleotides outside the gene matches: 8. This CDR3 contains 14 residues. Germline V gene lookup returns CDR1 MNHEY and CDR2 SVGEGT.

In this sample, this clonotype turned up many times. V is TRBV2 and J is TRBJ2-1; 12 positions match TRBD2. CDR3 length equals 15 residues. The V gene's germline CDR1 is SNHLY and CDR2 FYNNEI. The V gene end was trimmed by 9 bases and the J gene end by 8 bases; junction bases not matched to a gene: 11. The CDR3 spells CASSLAGGAGYEQFF. The DNA for the CDR3 is TGTGCCAGTTCACTAGCGGGAGGCGCAGGGTATGAGCAGTTCTTC. The variable domain in full, completed from reference TRBV2 and TRBJ2-1, reads EPEVTQTPSHQVTQMGQEVILRCVPISNHLYFYWYRQILGQKVEFLVSFYNNEISEKSEIFDDQFSVERPDGSNFTLKIRSTKLEDSAMYFCASSLAGGAGYEQFFGPGTRLTVL.

CDR3 amino acids: CAVGVASYEQYF. The CDR3 DNA reads TGTGCCGTGGGCGTTGCGTCCTACGAGCAGTACTTC. The chain links TRBV27 to TRBJ2-7; no firm D call. Trimming removed 11 bases at V and 1 base at J, with 12 bases between. Looked up from germline, CDR1 is MNHEY and CDR2 is SMNVEV (reference sequence). The CDR3 extends over 12 amino acids.

The table lists this clonotype with many counts. This rearrangement joins TRBV11-2 to TRBJ2-1; 11 nucleotides line up with TRBD2. The V gene's germline CDR1 is SGHAT and CDR2 FQNNGV. V was pared by 6 bases and J by 0 bases, with 7 bases of the junction left unmatched. CDR3 length equals 17 residues. CDR3 bases: TGTGCCAGCAGTCTTAATAGCGGGAGGGGCTCCTACAATGAGCAGTTCTTC. The encoded protein is CASSLNSGRGSYNEQFF.

This clonotype was counted a single time. V usage is TRBV6-1 and J usage is TRBJ1-3, with D uncertain. The length of the CDR3 is 14 residues. In germline, CDR1 is MNHNS, CDR2 SASEGT. V was shortened by 6 bases and J by 2 bases, with 11 bases between the two germline ends. In DNA, the CDR3 is TGTGCCAGCAGGTCACAGCACCCTGGAAACACCATATATTTT. Translated, it gives CASRSQHPGNTIYF.